This T cell receptor (beta chain) was found in a study of early T cells in non-severe SARS-CoV-2 infection. Looking at the study overall: Unsorted whole-blood RNA was sequenced in bulk, leaving chains unpaired. Findings of the study overall: Private and CD4 specificities were missed by VDJdb matching, which favored anti-spike CD8 responses.

The TCR library protocol was used to attach unique molecular identifiers. These identifiers were attached to individual cDNA molecules. TCRdb fed the 5' RACE reads into MiXCR, producing one record per CDR3 protein. The table includes tens of thousands of distinct CDR3 sequences, approximately 5.3% detected once. Germline assignment: CDR1 SGHAT and CDR2 FQNNGV. The V gene lost 7 bases and the J gene lost 0 bases, with 16 bases spanning the gap. The CDR3 is 16 residues long. This clonotype was seen at least ten times. Its matching antigen is unknown. The sample taken for sequencing was whole blood. The rearrangement uses TRBV11-2 and TRBJ2-4, with a possible D match to TRBD1 (6 bases). The receptor was derived from an adult who was a healthcare worker with PCR-confirmed SARS-CoV-2 infection or an uninfected control (not recorded which). This CDR3 reads CASTSIGGLAKNIQYF. In nucleotides, the CDR3 is TGTGCCAGCACCTCCATAGGGGGTCTAGCCAAAAACATTCAGTACTTC.